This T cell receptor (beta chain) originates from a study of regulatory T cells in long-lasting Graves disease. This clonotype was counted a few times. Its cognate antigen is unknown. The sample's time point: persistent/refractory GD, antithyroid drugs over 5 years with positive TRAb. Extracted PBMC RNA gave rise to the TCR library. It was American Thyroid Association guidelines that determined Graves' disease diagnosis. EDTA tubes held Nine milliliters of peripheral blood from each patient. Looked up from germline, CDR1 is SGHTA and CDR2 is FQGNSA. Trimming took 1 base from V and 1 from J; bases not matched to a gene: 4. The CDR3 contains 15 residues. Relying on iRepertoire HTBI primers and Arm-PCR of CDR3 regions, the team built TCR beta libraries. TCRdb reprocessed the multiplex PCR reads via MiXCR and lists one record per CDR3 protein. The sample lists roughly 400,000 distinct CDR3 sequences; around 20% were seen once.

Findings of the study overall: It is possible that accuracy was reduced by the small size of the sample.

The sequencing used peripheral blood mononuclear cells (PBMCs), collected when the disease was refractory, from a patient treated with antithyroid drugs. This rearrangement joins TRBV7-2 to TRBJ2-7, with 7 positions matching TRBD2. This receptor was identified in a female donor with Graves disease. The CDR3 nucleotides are TGTGCCAGCAGCTTAGACTGGGGGGGTTCCTACGAGCAGTACTTC. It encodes CASSLDWGGSYEQYF.